This T cell receptor (beta chain) originates from a study of post-analysis software for immune sequencing data. Findings and caveats of the study: Pronounced co-clustering by F measure was evident among identically batched samples. Controls showed significantly higher normalized Chao1 diversity than did multiple sclerosis patients. With TRBV5-6, TRBV5-1 and TRBV20-1 included, five TRBV segments were more frequent in patients than in controls.

Only a few counts were recorded for this clonotype. Its antigen is unidentified. Each TCR beta cDNA library carried unique molecular identifiers. With roughly 0.85 to 11 million T cells as the source, roughly 0.5 million cDNA molecules resulted. TCRdb passed the PCR reads through MiXCR, listing each CDR3 protein once. The sample carries about 380,000 distinct CDR3 sequences, roughly 36% recorded once. Trimming left V 3 bases short and J 9 bases short, with 13 bases between. This CDR3 is built from 12 residues. Germline CDR1 and CDR2: DFQATT and SNEGSKA (reference sequence). The chain has TRBV20-1 and TRBJ2-3; D perhaps matches TRBD2 (5 bases). The sample comprised blood. This sequence originates from a girl under 18 with multiple sclerosis. CDR3 nucleotide sequence: TGCAGTGCTAGGCCCGAGGGCGGAACGCAGTATTTT. Translation: CSARPEGGTQYF.